The following is a TCR beta chain sequence with its context. The antigen is unknown. This specimen belongs to a study of cytomegalovirus exposure and HLA in healthy donors. Study overall: About 85 million unique TCRs from HLA-typed donors were held in an early release of data.

The PCR ran on 60 Vbeta and 13 Jbeta primers. The method was immunoSEQ multiplex PCR; TCRdb's version includes in-frame clones alone and lacks a portion of them. Among 85,000 to 120,000 clones listed, 65% to 90% were seen once. Study-wide findings and caveats: Further analysis, carried out later, found HLA-associated TCR beta chains more clonally expanded than equally common other chains. TCR sequences were mostly rare, though some public TCRs occurred in many donors.

The donors were healthy bone marrow donors. Sequenced material: PBMCs. The clonotype originates from a man aged 45-65 years in good health and CMV-seronegative.

The CDR3 DNA follows: TGTGCCAGCAGCCTTATCGGACAGGGGGGAGCTGAAGCTTTCTTT. Protein sequence: CASSLIGQGGAEAFF. This chain connects TRBV7-8 to TRBJ1-1; TRBD1 matches 10 bases. Losses at the gene ends were 5 bases for V and 6 bases for J; bases not matched to a gene: 9. Germline V gives CDR1 SGHVS, CDR2 FQNEAQ. The CDR3 extends over 15 amino acids. Full variable domain (missing parts from reference TRBV7-8 and TRBJ1-1): GAGVSQSPRYKVAKRGQDVALRCDPISGHVSLFWYQQALGQGPEFLTYFQNEAQLDKSGLPSDRFFAERPEGSVSTLKIQRTQQEDSAVYLCASSLIGQGGAEAFFGQGTRLTVV.